Many counts were recorded for the clone carrying this T cell receptor beta chain. What it recognizes is unknown. These data originate in a study of identical twins. Study-wide results and limits: The same donors were not followed; conclusions instead depended on cross-sectional statistical analysis.

The CDR3 has 13 residues. The ends were cut back, 0 bases at V and 7 bases at J, with 7 bases in the middle. Germline V gene data show CDR1 as LGHNA and CDR2 as YSLEER. TCRdb reprocessed the 5' RACE reads via MiXCR and lists one record per CDR3 protein. The sample consists of a few hundred thousand distinct CDR3 sequences, around a sixth of them appearing once. The chain combines TRBV4-3 with TRBJ2-1, with unresolved D. The sequence was obtained from a man in his fifties in good health. Source material: naive T cells sorted from blood. The chain's CDR3 is CASSQELGNEQFF. CDR3 in DNA: TGCGCCAGCAGCCAAGAATTGGGGAATGAGCAGTTCTTC.